This T cell receptor beta chain originates from a study of T-cell reconstitution after alpha-beta-depleted transplantation in children. The CDR3 contains 18 residues. Unmatched junction bases numbered 14, after V lost 5 bases and J lost 3 bases. Preparing the TCRbeta library involved the use of unique molecular identifiers. TCRdb processed the PCR reads anew with MiXCR; each CDR3 protein has one entry. The sample consists of 260,000 or so distinct CDR3 sequences, around 12% of them appearing once. This sample comprised PBMCs from the stem cell graft donor, obtained from the stem cell graft. V gene TRBV12-3 or TRBV12-4 combines with J gene TRBJ2-3; 10 nucleotides match TRBD2. This sequence originates from a human donor who donated a stem cell graft to a child with acute lymphoblastic leukemia. CDR3: CASSHGLAVGRSTDTQYF. CDR3 nucleotides: TGTGCCAGCAGTCATGGACTAGCGGTAGGAAGGAGTACAGATACGCAGTATTTT.